The present TCR beta chain was sequenced within a study of blood T cells in healthy people across ages. V shed 4 bases, J shed 0 bases, and the junction held 7 bases outside the gene matches. The CDR3 extends over 16 amino acids. CDR1 and CDR2 (germline): SGHRS, YFSETQ. Through a sample-barcoded 5' primer and a J-beta primer mix, a second PCR was run for about 6 to 11 cycles. MiXCR, applied by TCRdb to the 5' RACE reads, yields one record per CDR3 protein. This table holds approximately 1,000,000 distinct CDR3 sequences, 35% to 45% found once. This clonotype has only a few counts. The chain recombines TRBV5-1 with TRBJ2-3, with 8 nucleotides matching TRBD1. Material: blood. This TCR derives from a man aged 18 to 30 in good health. CDR3 loop: CASSTGQAISTDTQYF. The CDR3 DNA sequence: TGCGCCAGCAGCACGGGACAGGCGATTAGCACAGATACGCAGTATTTT.